The source of this TCR beta chain is a study of blood T cell repertoires in COVID-19 (dated by TCRdb to the early 2020s). Context from the whole study: Collaborator samples came from the United States, Italy and Spain and covered acute and convalescent phases of COVID-19. Nearly every sample came with metadata listing a de-identified subject ID, COVID-19 status, age in years and sex. Deeply sampled blood TCRbeta repertoires from subjects exposed to, actively infected with, or recovered from COVID-19 were included in the dataset. The repertoires were made available in a free public database intended to serve as a resource for research on the immune response to SARS-CoV-2. Where available, HLA class I and class II types were obtained from metadata supplied by the sample provider rather than from assay-based typing. The samples were drawn from two sources: the first 160 participants of the ongoing ImmuneRACE study, and 950 to 1,500 subjects contributed by 6 global collaborators. The prospective study material was composed of cDNA or gDNA derived from T cells, B-cell-depleted T cells, or PBMCs.

CDR1 and CDR2 (KGHSH, LQKENI) derive from the germline V gene. Germline trimming amounts to 2 bases on V and 7 bases on J, with 6 as the count of junction bases outside the gene matches. Measured from the cysteine to the phenylalanine, the CDR3 is 15 residues long. Only the CDR3 portion is preserved as DNA: 45 bases, with reading frame beginning at the first base. The collaborating institutions used their own protocols to collect whole blood in K2EDTA tubes. Collaborator samples were shipped for TCRbeta analysis as frozen whole blood, isolated PBMCs, or DNA extracted from either sample type. Summary of the overall study and its limitations: The quantity of clinical and demographic metadata differed by source and by participant and was supplied without curation.

TCRbeta CDR3 regions were amplified from genomic DNA by means of the immunoSEQ Assay, a bias-controlled multiplex PCR. In the paper's pipeline: The number of nucleated cells in each sample was estimated by amplification of reference gene primers within the assay. Sequence reads were collapsed and filtered to measure the absolute abundance of every unique TCRbeta CDR3 rearrangement. For each sample, productive Simpson clonality was calculated as the square root of Simpson's diversity index across productive rearrangements. TCRdb re-hosts the immuneACCESS table, in-frame sequences only. Its copies lack some clones; in the studies checked, an unresolved V gene accounts for under half of them, and the cause for the rest is not known. V and J calls plus clone size are reproduced from that table; the DNA served to infer D and trimming. This sample holds about 190,000 clones; approximately 84% were observed only once. Clones ranked in the top ten supply more than 4.5% of the sample.

This clone has just one count. There is no known antigen for this receptor. Qualities for individual bases were not recorded, and no much larger clone is one base off. Material for sequencing was peripheral blood. The origin of this receptor is a woman in her 70s with active or convalescent COVID-19. The chain employs TRBV18 and TRBJ1-5; TRBD1 agrees with 9 junctional bases. The CDR3 amino acid sequence is: CASSPSTGGVQPQHF. The DNA sequence reads TGTGCCAGCTCACCATCAACAGGGGGCGTCCAGCCCCAGCATTTT.